Listed here are 5 T cell receptor beta chains from one sample, sequenced in a study of low-dose radiotherapy and immunotherapy resistance in tumors. Priming of first-strand cDNA relied on TRAV- and TRBV-specific primers (covering alpha and beta chains). The authors ran around 19 PCR cycles to amplify TCRs with a constant-region primer and V-primer adapter. MiXCR was run by TCRdb on the reads, yielding one entry per CDR3 protein. The sample has 75,000 to 95,000 distinct CDR3 sequences, under 25% seen once. The sample's time point: after trial treatment. Treatment meaning: LDRT plus nivolumab, ipilimumab, low-dose cyclophosphamide and aspirin (RACIN trial). Here the sequenced sample was PBMCs, taken after low-dose radiotherapy plus immunotherapy. All receptors derive from a female donor with ovarian cancer.

This clonotype was seen repeatedly, ten times or more. The chain carries TRBV29-1 and TRBJ1-1, with D perhaps matching TRBD1 (5 bases). The V gene's germline CDR1 is SQVTM and CDR2 ANQGSEA. V shed 6 bases and J shed 5 bases, with 16 bases lying between them. This CDR3 is 13 amino acids long. The CDR3 DNA is TGCAGCGTCCCTGGGCAGGGCGAGACTGAAGCTTTCTTT. Its translation: CSVPGQGETEAFF.

This clonotype was seen ten or more times. The gene calls are TRBV28 and TRBJ1-1, with D possibly matching TRBD1 (6 bases). The CDR3 has 15 amino acids. Germline V gene lookup returns CDR1 MDHEN and CDR2 SYDVKM. Trimming left V 3 bases short and J 0 bases short, with 11 bases between. The CDR3 region has the DNA TGTGCCAGCAGTTTGGACAGCACCATGAACACTGAAGCTTTCTTT. It codes for CASSLDSTMNTEAFF.

This clonotype showed up many times. The chain combines TRBV12-3 or TRBV12-4 with TRBJ2-7; the match to TRBD1 covers 7 bases. This CDR3 region has 16 residues. Trimming cost V 1 base and J 4 bases; bases outside gene matches: 10. The CDR3 region has the DNA TGTGCCAGCAGTTTAGGGCTTGGGTCAGGGGGTTACGAGCAGTACTTC. This encodes CASSLGLGSGGYEQYF.

This clonotype was observed many times. The CDR3 spells CSVEVGGGSGNEQFF. The CDR3 DNA follows: TGCAGCGTTGAAGTGGGGGGGGGAAGTGGCAATGAGCAGTTCTTC. The chain recombines TRBV29-1 with TRBJ2-1, with 7 nucleotides matching TRBD2. This CDR3 contains 15 residues. Germline CDR1 and CDR2: SQVTM and ANQGSEA. With V trimmed by 1 base and J by 6 bases, 9 bases remained unmatched.

Turning to this clonotype: A much larger clone is a single base away; this may be a read error. The chain combines TRBV19 with TRBJ2-1, with 8 bases that match TRBD2. In germline, CDR1 is LNHDA, CDR2 SQIVND (reference sequence). The CDR3 spans 15 residues. J was trimmed by 5 bases and V by 10 bases; bases with no gene match: 13. This chain's CDR3 is CATERGGIGDNEQFF. The DNA of the CDR3 is TGTGCCACCGAACGGGGGGGGATAGGTGACAATGAGCAGTTCTTC.